This TCR beta chain was sequenced in a study of tumor-infiltrating lymphocytes in localized non-small cell lung cancer. Profiling relied on immunoSEQ multiplex PCR, and the TCRdb table lists in-frame clones only, not all of them. The sample has some 14,000 clones; around 70% are singletons. Study-wide points: T-cell fraction did not differ between immunotypes IM1 and IM2.

Of note for this clone: The antigen is not known.

The sample taken for sequencing was uninvolved lung tissue not adjacent to the tumor. This sequence originates from a human donor with non-small cell lung cancer.

Written as DNA, the CDR3 is TGTGCCAGCAGCTCCGACAGGTTTGAGGAGTATTTT. Translated, it gives CASSSDRFEEYF. The chain has TRBV11-2 and TRBJ2-3; D may be TRBD1 (6 bases). The CDR3 extends over 12 amino acids. Germline CDR1 is SGHAT and CDR2 is FQNNGV. Trimming took off 4 bases at V and 13 bases at J, with 15 bases between the two ends.